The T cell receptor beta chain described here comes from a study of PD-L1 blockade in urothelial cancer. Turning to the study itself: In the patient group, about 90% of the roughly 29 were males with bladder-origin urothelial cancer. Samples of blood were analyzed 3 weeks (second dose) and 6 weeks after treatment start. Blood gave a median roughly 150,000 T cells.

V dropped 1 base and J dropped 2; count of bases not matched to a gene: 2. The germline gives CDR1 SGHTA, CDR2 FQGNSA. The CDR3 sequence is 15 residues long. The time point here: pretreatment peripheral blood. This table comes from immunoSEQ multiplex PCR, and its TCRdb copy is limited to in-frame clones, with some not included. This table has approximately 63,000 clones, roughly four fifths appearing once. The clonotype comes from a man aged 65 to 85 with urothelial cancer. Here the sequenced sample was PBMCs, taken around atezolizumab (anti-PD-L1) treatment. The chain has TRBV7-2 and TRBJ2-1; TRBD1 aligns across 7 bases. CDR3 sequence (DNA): TGTGCCAGCAGCTTAGGACAGGGACCCTACAATGAGCAGTTCTTC. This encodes CASSLGQGPYNEQFF.